This is a list of T cell receptor beta chains from one sample in a study of blood T cell repertoires in COVID-19. Libraries were prepared by immunoSEQ multiplex PCR; TCRdb keeps only in-frame clonotypes and omits some of them. The sample lists about 210,000 clones, 82% occurring once. Sequencing was done on a sample of peripheral blood. The source is a woman in her seventies with COVID-19, enrolled during active disease. Each CDR3 is given with its conserved first and last residue. The order of the fields is CDR3 DNA, CDR3 protein, clone size, D gene, J gene, V gene. The D gene is left open where the match is weak. Clone size is stated in some rows and not others, as once, few, many or a class when expanded.

DNA: TGTGCCACCAGTGATCCACAGGGAAGGCTTGACAATGAGCAGTTCTTC
CDR3: CATSDPQGRLDNEQFF
size: NA
D: NA
J: TRBJ2-1
V: TRBV24-1

DNA: TGTGCCAGCAGCTTACGACATGGGAACACTGAAGCTTTCTTT
CDR3: CASSLRHGNTEAFF
size: NA
D: NA
J: TRBJ1-1
V: TRBV11-3

DNA: TGCGCCAGCAGCCCAGGTGGAGGCACGAGCGGGAGCACAGATACGCAGTATTTT
CDR3: CASSPGGGTSGSTDTQYF
size: NA
D: NA
J: TRBJ2-3
V: TRBV10-2

DNA: TGTGCCAGCAGCCCTCTAGCGGGAGTCTACAATGAGCAGTTCTTC
CDR3: CASSPLAGVYNEQFF
size: NA
D: TRBD2
J: TRBJ2-1
V: TRBV7-8

DNA: TGTGCCAGCAGCCAAGTCCTCCGCGTAGCGGGAGCCAAGTACAATGAGCAGTTCTTC
CDR3: CASSQVLRVAGAKYNEQFF
size: NA
D: TRBD2
J: TRBJ2-1
V: TRBV14

DNA: TGTGCCAGCAGCCCTACTAGCGGGGCCGAGACGCAGTTCTTC
CDR3: CASSPTSGAETQFF
size: NA
D: TRBD2
J: TRBJ2-1
V: TRBV14

DNA: TGTGCCAGCAGTGGACAGAGGAATCAGCCCCAGCATTTT
CDR3: CASSGQRNQPQHF
size: once
D: NA
J: TRBJ1-5
V: TRBV2

DNA: TGTGCCAGCAGTGAAACCGGGACAGCCCGCAGGAGTGGCTACACCTTC
CDR3: CASSETGTARRSGYTF
size: few
D: TRBD1
J: TRBJ1-2
V: TRBV2

DNA: TGTGCCAGCAGCTTAGGCGGGGAGAGGAGAGAGACCCAGTACTTC
CDR3: CASSLGGERRETQYF
size: once
D: NA
J: TRBJ2-5
V: TRBV11-2

DNA: TGTGCCAGGACTCATAGGGGGAACTATGGCTACACCTTC
CDR3: CARTHRGNYGYTF
size: NA
D: NA
J: TRBJ1-2
V: TRBV28

DNA: TGTGCCAGCAGGCCCTTAATAGCGGACTCCTACAATGAGCAGTTCTTC
CDR3: CASRPLIADSYNEQFF
size: NA
D: NA
J: TRBJ2-1
V: TRBV27

DNA: TGTGCCAGCAGTTTAGGTGCGGGAGGGCCGCGGTATGAGCAGTTCTTC
CDR3: CASSLGAGGPRYEQFF
size: NA
D: TRBD2
J: TRBJ2-1
V: TRBV5-6

DNA: TGTGCCAGCAGCTTACCCCAGGGCGGTGAGCAGTTCTTC
CDR3: CASSLPQGGEQFF
size: NA
D: NA
J: TRBJ2-1
V: TRBV7-2

DNA: TGTGCCAGCAGCTTAGAGACAGGGGGCCGGGCTTTCTTT
CDR3: CASSLETGGRAFF
size: NA
D: TRBD1
J: TRBJ1-1
V: TRBV11-1

DNA: TGTGCCTGGAGTTGGAAAGGGGGCGAGACCCAGTACTTC
CDR3: CAWSWKGGETQYF
size: few
D: TRBD1
J: TRBJ2-5
V: TRBV30

DNA: TGTGCCAGCAGGCCACCCGGGGGGCGTAACACTGAAGCTTTCTTT
CDR3: CASRPPGGRNTEAFF
size: once
D: NA
J: TRBJ1-1
V: TRBV7-2

DNA: TGTGCCAGCAGCTTAACACCGTCCAGAGATACGCAGTATTTT
CDR3: CASSLTPSRDTQYF
size: NA
D: NA
J: TRBJ2-3
V: TRBV7-3

DNA: TGTGCCAGCAGCCGCCTCGGGGCGGGAGGACTTGCCGGGGAGCTGTTTTTT
CDR3: CASSRLGAGGLAGELFF
size: NA
D: TRBD2
J: TRBJ2-2
V: TRBV28

DNA: TGTGCCAGCAGTGGGGCGCTAAATGCCGGGGCCAACGTCCTGACTTTC
CDR3: CASSGALNAGANVLTF
size: once
D: NA
J: TRBJ2-6
V: TRBV28

DNA: TGTGCCAGCAGTTCAGTAGCGGGAGATAGCTCCGAGCAGTACTTC
CDR3: CASSSVAGDSSEQYF
size: NA
D: TRBD2
J: TRBJ2-7
V: TRBV6-5

DNA: TGCAGCGCCAAGAGTGGACAGGGAGGGTTTGTAGCTTTCTTT
CDR3: CSAKSGQGGFVAFF
size: NA
D: TRBD1
J: TRBJ1-1
V: TRBV29-1

DNA: TGTGCCAGCAGCTTTAGCGCGGGGGGCAGCTCTGGGGCCAACGTCCTGACTTTC
CDR3: CASSFSAGGSSGANVLTF
size: NA
D: TRBD2
J: TRBJ2-6
V: TRBV7-2

DNA: TGTGCCAGTGAGAGGGGGATACTCATGGATTATGAAAAACTGTTTTTT
CDR3: CASERGILMDYEKLFF
size: NA
D: NA
J: TRBJ1-4
V: TRBV5-4

DNA: TGTGCCAGCAGCCAAGAGCGGACAGGGGGGAGAGCTAACTATGGCTACACCTTC
CDR3: CASSQERTGGRANYGYTF
size: once
D: TRBD1
J: TRBJ1-2
V: TRBV3-1/TRBV3-2

DNA: TGTGCCAGCAGCGCCCGAGGGCAGGGGGCGCGTGAGCAGTACTTC
CDR3: CASSARGQGAREQYF
size: NA
D: TRBD1
J: TRBJ2-7
V: TRBV7-9

DNA: TGTGCCAGCAGCATCGCGCGGGGGTTGGGCGAGCAGTACTTC
CDR3: CASSIARGLGEQYF
size: NA
D: TRBD2
J: TRBJ2-7
V: TRBV7-2

DNA: TGTGCCAGCAGCTTAGCGCGGGGGTACGGAATCAGGGGTAATTCACCCCTCCACTTT
CDR3: CASSLARGYGIRGNSPLHF
size: NA
D: NA
J: TRBJ1-6
V: TRBV7-8

DNA: TGTGCCAGCAGCGGGGGGGGTAGCAATCAGCCCCAGCATTTT
CDR3: CASSGGGSNQPQHF
size: NA
D: NA
J: TRBJ1-5
V: TRBV9

DNA: TGTGCCAGTACTCCAAGGAGCGGATTCTCCTACAATGAGCAGTTCTTC
CDR3: CASTPRSGFSYNEQFF
size: NA
D: NA
J: TRBJ2-1
V: TRBV19

DNA: TGCGCCAGCAGCCTCAGCGGAGACTACGCAGATACGCAGTATTTT
CDR3: CASSLSGDYADTQYF
size: NA
D: NA
J: TRBJ2-3
V: TRBV4-3

DNA: TGCGCCAGCAGCTTAGGACTAGTCACAGATACGCAGTATTTT
CDR3: CASSLGLVTDTQYF
size: NA
D: TRBD2
J: TRBJ2-3
V: TRBV5-1

DNA: TGTGCCAGCAGCGACCCGGGACAGGGTGTAGGTGGCTACACCTTC
CDR3: CASSDPGQGVGGYTF
size: NA
D: TRBD1
J: TRBJ1-2
V: TRBV6-2/TRBV6-3

DNA: TGCAGCGTTGACAGGGCGGACGAGCAGTACTTC
CDR3: CSVDRADEQYF
size: NA
D: NA
J: TRBJ2-7
V: TRBV29-1

DNA: TGCGCCAGCAGTCCCGGGTCAAAGGGGAACGAGCAGTACTTC
CDR3: CASSPGSKGNEQYF
size: NA
D: NA
J: TRBJ2-7
V: TRBV5-1

DNA: TGTGCCAGCAACAGACACCGCGTTGGATACAATGAGCAGTTCTTC
CDR3: CASNRHRVGYNEQFF
size: NA
D: NA
J: TRBJ2-1
V: TRBV7-2

DNA: TGTGCCAGCAGCAAAAAGCTCGGGGGGGATCAGCCCCAGCATTTT
CDR3: CASSKKLGGDQPQHF
size: NA
D: NA
J: TRBJ1-5
V: TRBV21-1

DNA: TGTGCCAACTCGGAGAGGGGGAACTATGGCTACACCTTC
CDR3: CANSERGNYGYTF
size: NA
D: NA
J: TRBJ1-2
V: TRBV12-3/TRBV12-4

DNA: TGTGCCAGCTCACGGAACAGGGAAGAAAAACTGTTTTTT
CDR3: CASSRNREEKLFF
size: NA
D: NA
J: TRBJ1-4
V: TRBV18

DNA: TGCGCCAGCAGCCATGGACAGCCCTTGATCACTGAAGCTTTCTTT
CDR3: CASSHGQPLITEAFF
size: few
D: NA
J: TRBJ1-1
V: TRBV5-1

DNA: TGTGCCACCAGCAGCCGGGACAGGGGTTTCTATGGCTACACCTTC
CDR3: CATSSRDRGFYGYTF
size: NA
D: TRBD1
J: TRBJ1-2
V: TRBV15

DNA: TGTGCCAGCAGCTACCTGGGGGCAAATCAGCCCCAGCATTTT
CDR3: CASSYLGANQPQHF
size: NA
D: NA
J: TRBJ1-5
V: TRBV7-2

DNA: TGTGCCAGCAGCTCCAGAGCGGGAGATATAGATACGCAGTATTTT
CDR3: CASSSRAGDIDTQYF
size: NA
D: TRBD2
J: TRBJ2-3
V: TRBV5-6

DNA: TGTGCCAGTAGTCCCACTAGTCAAACTGAAGCTTTCTTT
CDR3: CASSPTSQTEAFF
size: NA
D: NA
J: TRBJ1-1
V: TRBV19

DNA: TGTGCCAGCAGTAAACAGGGAGTGAACACTGAAGCTTTCTTT
CDR3: CASSKQGVNTEAFF
size: NA
D: NA
J: TRBJ1-1
V: TRBV6-5

DNA: TGTGCCAGCAGCTATCCGGGACAGGGGGGAACTGAAGCTTTCTTT
CDR3: CASSYPGQGGTEAFF
size: NA
D: TRBD1
J: TRBJ1-1
V: TRBV5-4

DNA: TGTGCCACCAGCAGAGATCAACAGGACCAAGAGACCCAGTACTTC
CDR3: CATSRDQQDQETQYF
size: few
D: NA
J: TRBJ2-5
V: TRBV15